What follows is one T cell receptor (beta chain) and its context. With the read ending 3 residues before the CDR3 end, the germline J gene is used to fill in that end. The method was immunoSEQ multiplex PCR; TCRdb's version includes in-frame clones alone and lacks a portion of them. The table lists 20,000 to 25,000 clones. These data originate in a study of T cells in women clearing cervical HPV infection. As for the study in general: Cases' blood sampling followed lesion detection by median around 160 days (90 to 200).

Germline V gives CDR1 SGHNT, CDR2 YENEEA. V lost 5 bases to trimming and J lost 2 bases; unmatched junction nucleotides: 6. The CDR3 spans 15 residues. The receptor comes from a woman between 18 and 70 years old with a cervical HPV16 infection that either progressed to CIN3+ or cleared (not recorded which). The chain joins TRBV11-3 to TRBJ2-3, with 8 bases fitting TRBD2. The sample consisted of blood buffy coat. The part of the CDR3 DNA that was read is TGTGCCAGCAGCAAATTAGCGGGAATCACAGATACG. Residues: CASSKLAGITDT. The entire CDR3 is CASSKLAGITDTQYF.